This is a list of T cell receptor beta chains from one sample in a study of CD8 T cells in ankylosing spondylitis. From the 5' RACE reads, TCRdb called clonotypes with MiXCR, one entry per CDR3 protein. Of approximately 150,000 distinct CDR3 sequences listed, about 42% are singletons. Sequencing was done on a sample of synovial fluid, either unsorted or a sorted T cell fraction (not recorded which). These receptors all stem from a male donor with ankylosing spondylitis. The CDR3 runs from the conserved cysteine through the conserved F or W. Fields, in order: V gene, D gene, J gene, clone size, CDR3 length, CDR3 DNA, CDR3 protein. A D gene is named only where the DNA matches it firmly. Some rows have no size entry. The others give once, few or many, or a class for an expanded clone.

TRBV3-1,TRBD1,TRBJ1-1,-,17,TGTGCCAGCAGCCAAGATCCTCTCCGACAGGGGGCTACTGAAGCTTTCTTT,CASSQDPLRQGATEAFF
TRBV10-3,-,TRBJ1-1,-,15,TGTGCCATCAGTGAGTCCGCGGGATGGCTCGTGGGAGCTTTCTTT,CAISESAGWLVGAFF
TRBV13,TRBD1,TRBJ2-5,-,13,TGTGCCAGCAGCCCCCGCTACCGACAGGGGCTGTACTTC,CASSPRYRQGLYF
TRBV12-3/TRBV12-4,-,TRBJ1-5,-,15,TGTGCCAGCAGCGGGACACGAAATAGCAATCAGCCCCAGCATTTT,CASSGTRNSNQPQHF
TRBV18,TRBD1,TRBJ1-1,-,18,TGTGCCAGCTCACCACCGTTAGGACAGGGGGCTTTGAAGGGTGAAGCTTTCTTT,CASSPPLGQGALKGEAFF
TRBV7-9,-,TRBJ1-2,-,15,TGTGCCAGCAGCTTCCCCTGGATGGGGGGCAATGGCTACACCTTC,CASSFPWMGGNGYTF
TRBV7-9,TRBD1,TRBJ2-1,few,17,TGTGCCAGCAGCTCACCCGGACAGGGCCACACCTACAATGAGCAGTTCTTC,CASSSPGQGHTYNEQFF
TRBV7-2,TRBD1,TRBJ1-5,few,14,TGTGCCAGCAGCCCTGAGGGGGCTTGGGAGCCCCAGCATTTT,CASSPEGAWEPQHF
TRBV7-9,TRBD2,TRBJ2-5,-,16,TGTGCCAGCAGCTCGACGGCTAGGACTAGCCGAGAGACCCAGTACTTC,CASSSTARTSRETQYF
TRBV10-2,-,TRBJ1-2,-,16,TGCGCCAGCAGTGTTGTATGGGACTGGGATAACTATGGCTACACCTTC,CASSVVWDWDNYGYTF
TRBV12-3/TRBV12-4,TRBD1,TRBJ2-7,-,15,TGTGCCAGCAGGGATTTAGGACAGGGCCCCTACGAGCAGTACTTC,CASRDLGQGPYEQYF
TRBV27,TRBD1,TRBJ2-3,few,16,TGTGCCAGCAGAACCGGACAGGCCAGAGGGACAGATACGCAGTATTTT,CASRTGQARGTDTQYF
TRBV28,TRBD1,TRBJ2-7,-,15,TGTGCCAGCAGTTTATGGCGGACAGGATCTTACGAGCAGTACTTC,CASSLWRTGSYEQYF
TRBV4-2,TRBD2,TRBJ2-1,-,19,TGTGCCAGCAGCCAAGATACTAGCGGGGGGGCCCTAGCCTACAATGAGCAGTTCTTC,CASSQDTSGGALAYNEQFF
TRBV10-3,-,TRBJ2-7,-,15,TGTGCCATCAGCGAACCAGGGAGTAGTTCCTACGAGCAGTACTTC,CAISEPGSSSYEQYF
TRBV20-1,-,TRBJ2-7,many,13,TGCAGCGCCCGGGGGGCAGCGGACCACGAGCAGTACTTC,CSARGAADHEQYF
TRBV7-9,-,TRBJ2-7,many,15,TGTGCCAGCAGCCTAAGGACGGACCCATCCTACGAGCAGTACTTC,CASSLRTDPSYEQYF
TRBV7-2,-,TRBJ2-7,few,14,TGTGCCAGCAGCGTCCGGGACGGGTCCTACGAGCAGTACTTC,CASSVRDGSYEQYF
TRBV5-4,TRBD1,TRBJ2-7,-,14,TGTGCCAGCAGCCCCGACAGGGGATGGGGCGAGCAGTACTTC,CASSPDRGWGEQYF
TRBV12-3/TRBV12-4,-,TRBJ1-1,few,15,TGTGCCAGCAGTTTAGGCCCAGTTAGGATCACTGAAGCTTTCTTT,CASSLGPVRITEAFF
TRBV6-1,-,TRBJ1-2,-,15,TGTGCCAGCAATAGAGTCTACAGGTTGTCCGATGGCTACACCTTC,CASNRVYRLSDGYTF
TRBV7-2,-,TRBJ1-6,few,14,TGTGCCAGCAGCTTATTGGGGGTTGATTCACCCCTCCACTTT,CASSLLGVDSPLHF
TRBV20-1,-,TRBJ1-1,-,15,TGCAGTGCATGCGGGGCAGATGACCTGACCGATGAAGCTTTCTTT,CSACGADDLTDEAFF
TRBV4-1,-,TRBJ1-5,-,17,TGCGCCAGCAGCCAAGATAGGGTGGTCAGGGCCGGTCAGCCCCAGCATTTT,CASSQDRVVRAGQPQHF
TRBV2,-,TRBJ1-1,-,14,TGTGCCAGCAGTGAGGGGGTACTGAACACTGAAGCTTTCTTT,CASSEGVLNTEAFF
TRBV7-9,-,TRBJ1-2,-,14,TGTGCCAGCATCCCTGTGGAGGGCCTCTATGGCTACACCTTC,CASIPVEGLYGYTF
TRBV10-2,-,TRBJ2-6,-,14,TGCGCCAGCAGTAAGGTCTCTGGGGCCAACGTCCTGACTTTC,CASSKVSGANVLTF
TRBV7-9,-,TRBJ2-7,-,14,TGTGCCAGCAGCCCGTCGGGGGTCAGGGAAAGGCAGTACTTC,CASSPSGVRERQYF
TRBV3-1,TRBD2,TRBJ2-2,-,17,TGTGCCAGCAGCCAAGATACGCTAGCGGTTAACACCGGGGAGCTGTTTTTT,CASSQDTLAVNTGELFF
TRBV29-1,-,TRBJ2-1,-,11,TGCAGCGTTCCCAGGGAGAATGAGCAGTTCTTC,CSVPRENEQFF
TRBV7-2,-,TRBJ2-1,few,11,TGTGCCAGCAGCCCTGGCTCAGTCCAGTTCTTC,CASSPGSVQFF
TRBV12-3/TRBV12-4,-,TRBJ2-1,few,13,TGTGCCAGCAGCCGCGTGGGGTACAATGAGCAGTTCTTC,CASSRVGYNEQFF
TRBV5-1,-,TRBJ2-5,many,15,TGCGCCAGCAGCTTCACCGGGACGACCCAAGAGACCCAGTACTTC,CASSFTGTTQETQYF
TRBV15,-,TRBJ2-7,-,14,TGTGCCACCAGCAGTCGGGGTAATACCCACGAGCAGTACTTC,CATSSRGNTHEQYF
TRBV20-1,-,TRBJ1-2,-,13,TGCAGTGCTAGGCCCGACACCAACTATGGCTACACCTTC,CSARPDTNYGYTF
TRBV11-2,-,TRBJ1-1,-,14,TGTGCCAGCAGCTTACATGGCGGTAACACTGAAGCTTTCTTT,CASSLHGGNTEAFF
TRBV5-1,-,TRBJ2-7,few,13,TGCGCCAGCAGCTCGACAGGAGGGGGAGAGCAGTACTTC,CASSSTGGGEQYF
TRBV24-1,TRBD1,TRBJ2-2,-,16,TGTGCCACCAGTGATCCGGGACAGGAACTCACCGGGGAGCTGTTTTTT,CATSDPGQELTGELFF
TRBV25-1,-,TRBJ2-1,-,15,TGTGCCAGCAGTGAATCGCGGGCCACTTACAATGAGCAGTTCTTC,CASSESRATYNEQFF
TRBV20-1,-,TRBJ1-5,-,13,TGCAGTGCTAGGCCTTATAGCAATCAGCCCCAGCATTTT,CSARPYSNQPQHF
TRBV15,TRBD1,TRBJ1-1,few,14,TGTGCCACCAGCAGAGATCAGGGGGACACTGAAGCTTTCTTT,CATSRDQGDTEAFF
TRBV4-3,-,TRBJ2-3,few,13,TGCGCCAGCAGCCAACCGAACACAGATACGCAGTATTTT,CASSQPNTDTQYF
TRBV10-3,-,TRBJ2-5,-,17,TGTGCCATCAGTGAGTACTCCTTCCTGGACTTTCAAGAGACCCAGTACTTC,CAISEYSFLDFQETQYF
TRBV5-1,TRBD1,TRBJ2-7,-,17,TGCGCCAGCAGCCATCGTCCTTGGACAGGGGGATTATACGAGCAGTACTTC,CASSHRPWTGGLYEQYF
TRBV10-2,-,TRBJ2-1,-,14,TGCGCCAGCAGGAGGGCTGGCCCCTACAATGAGCAGTTCTTC,CASRRAGPYNEQFF
TRBV7-8,-,TRBJ1-2,many,15,TGTGCCAGCAGCCCGGGCGGGAGTCCTAACTATGGCTACACCTTC,CASSPGGSPNYGYTF
TRBV5-1,-,TRBJ1-6,-,15,TGCGCCAGCAGCTTGTGGGATGTCTATAATTCACCCCTCCACTTT,CASSLWDVYNSPLHF
TRBV28,TRBD1,TRBJ2-1,-,16,TGTGCCAGCAGCACAACCCGACAGGGCTTCTACAATGAGCAGTTCTTC,CASSTTRQGFYNEQFF